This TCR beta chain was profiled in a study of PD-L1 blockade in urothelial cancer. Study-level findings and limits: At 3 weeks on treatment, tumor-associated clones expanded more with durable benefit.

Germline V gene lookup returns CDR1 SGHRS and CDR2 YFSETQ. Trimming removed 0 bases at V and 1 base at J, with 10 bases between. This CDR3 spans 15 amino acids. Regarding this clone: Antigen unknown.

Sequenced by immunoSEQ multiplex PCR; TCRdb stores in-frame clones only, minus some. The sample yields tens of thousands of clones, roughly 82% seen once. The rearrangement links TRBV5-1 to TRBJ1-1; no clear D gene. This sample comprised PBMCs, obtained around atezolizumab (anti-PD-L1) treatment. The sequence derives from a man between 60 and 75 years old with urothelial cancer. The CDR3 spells CASSLGGSSNTEAFF. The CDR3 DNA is TGCGCCAGCAGCTTGGGTGGCAGTTCGAACACTGAAGCTTTCTTT.